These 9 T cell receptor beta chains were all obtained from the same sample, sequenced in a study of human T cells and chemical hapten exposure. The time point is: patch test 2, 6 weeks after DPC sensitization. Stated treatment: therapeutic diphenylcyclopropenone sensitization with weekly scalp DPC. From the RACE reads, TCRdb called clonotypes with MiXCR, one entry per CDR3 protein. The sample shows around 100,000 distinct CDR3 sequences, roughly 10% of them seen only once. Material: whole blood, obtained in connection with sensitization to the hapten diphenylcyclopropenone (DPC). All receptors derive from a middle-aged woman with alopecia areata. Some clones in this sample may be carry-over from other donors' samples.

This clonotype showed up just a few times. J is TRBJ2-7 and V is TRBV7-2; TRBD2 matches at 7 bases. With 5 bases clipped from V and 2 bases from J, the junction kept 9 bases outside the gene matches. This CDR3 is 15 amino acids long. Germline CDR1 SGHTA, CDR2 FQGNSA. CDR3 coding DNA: TGTGCCAGCAGCCATCCCCAGCGGGGTGCCTACGAGCAGTACTTC. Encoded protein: CASSHPQRGAYEQYF.

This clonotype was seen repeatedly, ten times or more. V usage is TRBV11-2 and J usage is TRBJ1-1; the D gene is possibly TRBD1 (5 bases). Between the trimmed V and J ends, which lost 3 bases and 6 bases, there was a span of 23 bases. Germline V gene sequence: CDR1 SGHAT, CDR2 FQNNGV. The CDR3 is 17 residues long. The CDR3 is CASSFNHNRQGFAEAFF. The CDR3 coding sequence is TGTGCCAGCAGCTTTAACCACAACCGCCAGGGTTTTGCTGAAGCTTTCTTT.

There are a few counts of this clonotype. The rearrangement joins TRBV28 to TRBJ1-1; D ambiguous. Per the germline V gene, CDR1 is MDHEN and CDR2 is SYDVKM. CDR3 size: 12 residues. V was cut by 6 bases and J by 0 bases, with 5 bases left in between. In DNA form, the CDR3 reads TGTGCCAGCAGAGCAGTGAACACTGAAGCTTTCTTT. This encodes CASRAVNTEAFF. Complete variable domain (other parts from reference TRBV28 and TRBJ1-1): DVKVTQSSRYLVKRTGEKVFLECVQDMDHENMFWYRQDPGLGLRLIYFSYDVKMKEKGDIPEGYSVSREKKERFSLILESASTNQTSMYLCASRAVNTEAFFGQGTRLTVV.

The DNA for the CDR3 is TGCAGCGTGCGGGGTGGTGAAAAACTGTTTTTT. Residues: CSVRGGEKLFF. V and J are TRBV29-1 and TRBJ1-4; no clear D. The CDR3 length is 11 residues. The V gene's germline CDR1 is SQVTM and CDR2 ANQGSEA. Trimming removed 6 bases at V and 7 bases at J, with 9 bases between.

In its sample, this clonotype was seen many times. The CDR3 protein is CASSLMETQYF. The DNA of the CDR3 is TGTGCCAGCAGTTTGATGGAGACCCAGTACTTC. The chain recombines TRBV12-3 or TRBV12-4 with TRBJ2-5; D is undetermined. V lost 3 bases and J lost 5, with 4 bases in between. The CDR3 is 11 amino acids.

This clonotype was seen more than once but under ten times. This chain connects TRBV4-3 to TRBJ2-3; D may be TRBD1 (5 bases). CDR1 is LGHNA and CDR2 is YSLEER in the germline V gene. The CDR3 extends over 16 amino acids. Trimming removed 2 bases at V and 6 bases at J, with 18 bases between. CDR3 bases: TGCGCCAGCAGCCAAAGCCAGACAGCCCGTGGGGATACGCAGTATTTT. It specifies CASSQSQTARGDTQYF.

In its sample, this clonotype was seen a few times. DNA of the CDR3: TGTGCCAGCAGCTTAAATAGCGGGGGGATCCCAGATACGCAGTATTTT. As protein: CASSLNSGGIPDTQYF. The chain combines TRBV7-2 with TRBJ2-3; 10 bases align to TRBD2. This CDR3 is 16 amino acids long. V was pared by 2 bases and J by 4 bases, with 6 bases of the junction left unmatched. CDR1 is SGHTA and CDR2 is FQGNSA in the germline V gene.

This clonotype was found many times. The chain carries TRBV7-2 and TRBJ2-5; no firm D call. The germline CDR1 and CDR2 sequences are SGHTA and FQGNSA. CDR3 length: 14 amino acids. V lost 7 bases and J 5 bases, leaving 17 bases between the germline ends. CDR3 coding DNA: TGTGCCAGCAACCGAGGTAGTATTGGGGAGACCCAGTACTTC. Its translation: CASNRGSIGETQYF.

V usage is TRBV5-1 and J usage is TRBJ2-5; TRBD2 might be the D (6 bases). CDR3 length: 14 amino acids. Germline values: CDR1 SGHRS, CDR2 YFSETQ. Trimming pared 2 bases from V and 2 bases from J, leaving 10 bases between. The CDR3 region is CASSFGGDQETQYF. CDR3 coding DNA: TGCGCCAGCAGCTTCGGAGGGGATCAAGAGACCCAGTACTTC.